These T cell receptor beta chains were read from a single sample in a study of human T cells and chemical hapten exposure. TCRdb reprocessed the RACE reads with MiXCR, giving one entry per CDR3 protein. The table records some 330,000 distinct CDR3 sequences, approximately 5.8% of them present only once. The specimen was whole blood, collected in connection with sensitization to the hapten diphenylcyclopropenone (DPC). The source of these receptors is a woman under 30 with alopecia areata. Some clones in this sample may be carry-over from other donors' samples. Each CDR3 is given with its conserved first and last residue. D genes are given only for firm matches. A row's size may be missing; if present it is once, few, many or a size class.

many	.	TRBJ2-5	TRBV7-9	TGTGCCTCCTCCCGGGGAGATTTGGAGACCCAGTACTTC	CASSRGDLETQYF
many	.	TRBJ2-3	TRBV27	TGTGCCAGCAGTTTAATAGGTGCCCTTAGCACAGATACGCAGTATTTT	CASSLIGALSTDTQYF
many	.	TRBJ1-1	TRBV7-8	TGTGCCAGCAGCTTAGCCCGCTATAGGAACACTGAAGCTTTCTTT	CASSLARYRNTEAFF
many	TRBD2	TRBJ2-1	TRBV27	TGTGCCAGCAGTCCCCGGGAGGGCGGGGTTTACAATGAGCAGTTCTTC	CASSPREGGVYNEQFF
many	.	TRBJ1-5	TRBV7-2	TGTGCCAGCAGCCAATATCTCCCCTCTTACAAATATAGCAATCAGCCCCAGCATTTT	CASSQYLPSYKYSNQPQHF
many	.	TRBJ1-5	TRBV6-2/TRBV6-3	TGTGCCAGCAGTTATGGCGGGGTCGTAGCTCAGCCCCAGCATTTT	CASSYGGVVAQPQHF
few	TRBD1	TRBJ2-7	TRBV28	TGTGCCAGCAGTTTCTTCGACAGGGACCTTATCTACGAGCAGTACTTC	CASSFFDRDLIYEQYF
many	.	TRBJ2-5	TRBV15	TGTGCCACCAGCAGCTTCCGGGATACCGTCCGAGAGACCCAGTACTTC	CATSSFRDTVRETQYF
.	.	TRBJ1-5	TRBV7-8	TGTGCCAGCAGCTTAGAGCGTTTAACTGGCAATCAGCCCCAGCATTTT	CASSLERLTGNQPQHF
.	.	TRBJ1-1	TRBV5-5	TGTGCCAGCAGCCAGTCCGTCCCAGGGGTGGAATTGAACACTGAAGCTTTCTTT	CASSQSVPGVELNTEAFF
many	.	TRBJ1-2	TRBV7-2	TGTGCCAGCAGCTTAGCAGGAGAGTCATCGGTCGGCTACACCTTC	CASSLAGESSVGYTF
few	.	TRBJ2-6	TRBV18	TGTGCCAGCTCACCTTTCGGGGCAGGGAACTTCTCTGGGGCCAACGTCCTGACTTTC	CASSPFGAGNFSGANVLTF
few	.	TRBJ1-5	TRBV20-1	TGCAGTGCTAGTGCGTGGGGCCGATCTAGCAATCAGCCCCAGCATTTT	CSASAWGRSSNQPQHF
few	.	TRBJ1-1	TRBV2	TGTGCCAGCAGTGATAGGTCGCGGGGGACTGAAGCTTTCTTT	CASSDRSRGTEAFF
many	.	TRBJ2-3	TRBV7-9	TGTGCCAGCAGCTTACCTTCCGGGACCTTTAGTTCCACAGATACGCAGTATTTT	CASSLPSGTFSSTDTQYF
many	.	TRBJ2-3	TRBV9	TGTGCCAGCAGCGTAGTGGCGGGGAGGACAGATACGCAGTATTTT	CASSVVAGRTDTQYF
many	TRBD1	TRBJ1-1	TRBV3-1	TGTGCCAGCAGCCCACAAGACAGGGCGGGCACTGAAGCTTTCTTT	CASSPQDRAGTEAFF
few	.	TRBJ2-2	TRBV12-3/TRBV12-4	TGTGCCAGCAGGCCCGACGACGGGGAGCTGTTTTTT	CASRPDDGELFF
many	.	TRBJ2-3	TRBV27	TGTGCCAGCAGTTTAGTGAGGATCCTTGGCACAGATACGCAGTATTTT	CASSLVRILGTDTQYF
few	.	TRBJ1-1	TRBV4-3	TGCGCCAGCAGCCAAGGAGGCGGGGGTGAAGCTTTCTTT	CASSQGGGGEAFF
few	.	TRBJ2-7	TRBV7-2	TGTGCCAGCAGCCCCGTTAAAGGCTCCTACGAGCAGTACTTC	CASSPVKGSYEQYF
many	.	TRBJ1-6	TRBV10-3	TGTGCCATCAGTGACCCTTCGGCAGGAGTACACTTT	CAISDPSAGVHF
few	TRBD1	TRBJ2-7	TRBV29-1	TGCAGCGTAAAAAGCAGTGAGAGGACAGGGGGACCGAGCTCCTACGAGCAGTACTTC	CSVKSSERTGGPSSYEQYF
few	.	TRBJ1-2	TRBV2	TGTGCCAGCAGGAGATCTAACTATGGCTACACCTTC	CASRRSNYGYTF
.	TRBD1	TRBJ2-7	TRBV9	TGTGCCAGCAGCGTAGCGGCAGGGGGCTACGAGCAGTACTTC	CASSVAAGGYEQYF
few	TRBD1	TRBJ1-2	TRBV7-9	TGTGCCAGCAGCGCCGGGACAGTAAACTATGGCTACACCTTC	CASSAGTVNYGYTF
many	.	TRBJ2-6	TRBV6-1	TGTGCCAGCAGTGAAAAGGGGTCTGGGGCCAACGTCCTGACTTTC	CASSEKGSGANVLTF